The rows below give T cell receptor beta chains drawn from one sample of a study of blood T cell repertoires in COVID-19. Sequencing was performed with immunoSEQ multiplex PCR; in TCRdb, only in-frame clones are kept and a portion is missing. The table has about 180,000 clones, about 82% seen once. The sample was PBMCs or T cells enriched from blood (not recorded which). The receptors come from a woman in her thirties who had recovered from COVID-19. Both conserved end residues are part of each CDR3. The D gene is left open where the match is weak. Where a row states a size, it is once, few, many or the class of an expanded clone; other rows omit it.

j_call v_call d_call clone_size cdr3_aa cdr3_nt
TRBJ1-2 TRBV7-6 TRBD1 - CASSSGTGGGGYTF TGTGCCAGCAGCTCCGGGACAGGGGGAGGTGGCTACACCTTC
TRBJ1-2 TRBV4-2 TRBD1 - CASSYITGAEGYTF TGTGCCAGCAGCTATATTACAGGGGCGGAGGGCTACACCTTC
TRBJ1-1 TRBV5-8 TRBD1 - CASSSRAGGSENTEAFF TGTGCCAGCAGCTCACGGGCAGGGGGCTCGGAGAACACTGAAGCTTTCTTT
TRBJ1-6 TRBV4-2 TRBD1 - CASSQNRGSESPLHF TGTGCCAGCAGCCAAAACAGGGGATCAGAGTCACCCCTCCACTTT
TRBJ2-7 TRBV5-4 TRBD2 - CASSQGPAGSSEQYF TGTGCCAGCAGCCAAGGCCCAGCGGGGTCGAGCGAGCAGTACTTC
TRBJ2-1 TRBV27 TRBD1 - CASSFGTGSYNEQFF TGTGCCAGCAGTTTCGGGACAGGCTCCTACAATGAGCAGTTCTTC
TRBJ2-7 TRBV7-3 TRBD1 few CASSPNGDRSYEQYF TGTGCCAGCAGCCCGAACGGGGACAGGTCCTACGAGCAGTACTTC
TRBJ1-4 TRBV6-1 TRBD1 - CASSEGQGATNEKLFF TGTGCCAGCAGTGAGGGACAGGGTGCAACTAATGAAAAACTGTTTTTT
TRBJ2-2 TRBV7-9 - - CASSSDSPNTGELFF TGTGCCAGCAGCTCAGACTCCCCGAACACCGGGGAGCTGTTTTTT
TRBJ1-1 TRBV27 TRBD1 - CASSSGQGPTEAFF TGTGCCAGCAGTTCCGGACAGGGGCCCACTGAAGCTTTCTTT
TRBJ2-1 TRBV7-3 TRBD2 - CASSRRTSGSYNEQFF TGTGCCAGCAGCCGACGGACTAGCGGGAGCTACAATGAGCAGTTCTTC
TRBJ2-7 TRBV5-1 TRBD1 - CASSPRTGTYEQYF TGCGCCAGCAGCCCCAGGACAGGAACCTACGAGCAGTACTTC
TRBJ2-1 TRBV2 TRBD2 few CASSGASGEQFF TGTGCCAGCAGTGGGGCTAGCGGCGAGCAGTTCTTC
TRBJ2-7 TRBV7-6 TRBD2 - CASSPGLAGEQYF TGTGCCAGCAGCCCTGGACTAGCGGGAGAGCAGTACTTC
TRBJ2-7 TRBV27 - - CASSFRGIFSEQYF TGTGCCAGCAGTTTTAGGGGCATCTTTTCCGAGCAGTACTTC
TRBJ2-1 TRBV18 - - CASSPPDYNEQFF TGTGCCAGCTCACCTCCAGACTACAATGAGCAGTTCTTC
TRBJ2-5 TRBV3-1/TRBV3-2 TRBD2 - CASSPPHPPSGSPRETQYF TGTGCCAGCAGCCCTCCCCACCCGCCTAGCGGGAGTCCCCGAGAGACCCAGTACTTC
TRBJ2-1 TRBV7-2 - - CASSFDGGLSYNEQFF TGTGCCAGCAGCTTTGATGGCGGCCTCTCCTACAATGAGCAGTTCTTC
TRBJ1-3 TRBV19 - - CASSVRRPSSGNTIYF TGTGCCAGTAGTGTACGGAGGCCGAGCTCTGGAAACACCATATATTTT
TRBJ1-1 TRBV28 - once CASTTGRLSEAFF TGTGCCAGCACTACAGGGCGGCTGTCTGAAGCTTTCTTT
TRBJ2-4 TRBV2 TRBD2 - CASSEILAGGGNIQYF TGTGCCAGCAGTGAAATTCTAGCGGGAGGCGGGAACATTCAGTACTTC
TRBJ2-5 TRBV5-6 TRBD2 - CASSLAGGLAGTQYF TGTGCCAGCAGCTTGGCCGGGGGACTAGCGGGAACCCAGTACTTC
TRBJ2-7 TRBV3-1/TRBV3-2 - - CASSQDRRSSYEQYF TGTGCCAGCAGCCAAGATAGGCGGAGCTCCTACGAGCAGTACTTC
TRBJ2-1 TRBV6-5 - once CASSYSRNRVEQFF TGTGCCAGCAGTTACTCGCGCAACAGGGTTGAGCAGTTCTTC
TRBJ1-1 TRBV7-9 - - CASSRGPETEAFF TGTGCCAGCAGCCGCGGGCCGGAAACTGAAGCTTTCTTT
TRBJ1-5 TRBV4-1 - - CASSRYSIHQPQHF TGCGCCAGCAGCCGTTACAGTATTCATCAGCCCCAGCATTTT
TRBJ2-5 TRBV2 - - CASNREYQETQYF TGTGCCAGCAACAGGGAGTACCAAGAGACCCAGTACTTC
TRBJ2-1 TRBV29-1 TRBD2 - CSVRRRERYNEQFF TGCAGCGTTCGTCGGCGGGAGCGCTACAATGAGCAGTTCTTC
TRBJ2-4 TRBV28 - - CASSFLLSAAKNIQYF TGTGCCAGCAGTTTCTTGCTGAGTGCGGCCAAAAACATTCAGTACTTC
TRBJ2-7 TRBV28 TRBD1 - CASSFRVTGQLYEQYF TGTGCCAGCAGTTTCAGAGTTACGGGACAGCTCTACGAGCAGTACTTC
TRBJ1-1 TRBV5-1 - - CASSLDTMNTEAFF TGCGCCAGCAGCTTGGACACCATGAACACTGAAGCTTTCTTT